The rows below give T cell receptor beta chains drawn from one sample of a study of blood T cell repertoires in COVID-19. Sequencing was performed with immunoSEQ multiplex PCR; in TCRdb, only in-frame clones are kept and a portion is missing. This sample carries roughly 180,000 clones, approximately 80% of them seen once, and the ten largest clones take roughly 8.7%. Sequenced sample: peripheral blood. The source is a woman between 45 and 60 years old with active or convalescent COVID-19. Both conserved end residues are part of each CDR3. D genes are given only for firm matches. Clone size is not always given. Where it is, it says once, few, many or a class for expanded clones.

v_call	clone_size	cdr3_length	j_call	d_call	cdr3_nt	cdr3_aa
TRBV6-4	.	13	TRBJ1-1	.	TGTGCCAGCAGTCGGCGGGAGAACACTGAAGCTTTCTTT	CASSRRENTEAFF
TRBV3-1/TRBV3-2	.	17	TRBJ2-5	.	TGTGCCAGCAGCCAATTGGCGGTTGGGGGGATGGGAGAGACCCAGTACTTC	CASSQLAVGGMGETQYF
TRBV27	.	16	TRBJ2-1	TRBD2	TGTGCCAGCAGTCCCCTGACTAGCGGGAGTGCGAATGAGCAGTTCTTC	CASSPLTSGSANEQFF
TRBV4-3	once	15	TRBJ2-3	.	TGCGCCAGCAGCCAAGATTACAGGCCCACAGATACGCAGTATTTT	CASSQDYRPTDTQYF
TRBV4-2	once	15	TRBJ2-5	TRBD2	TGTGCCAGCAGCCAACAGCGGGGGCCTCAAGAGACCCAGTACTTC	CASSQQRGPQETQYF
TRBV29-1	.	12	TRBJ1-2	.	TGCAGCGTACGTAGGAGGGTCTATGGCTACACCTTC	CSVRRRVYGYTF
TRBV30	few	13	TRBJ2-3	.	TGTAGTTGTGCTAGCTCGAGCACAGATACGCAGTATTTT	CSCASSSTDTQYF
TRBV5-1	.	14	TRBJ2-5	TRBD1	TGCGCCAGCAGCTCTACAGGGGGCTTTGAGACCCAGTACTTC	CASSSTGGFETQYF
TRBV3-1/TRBV3-2	.	16	TRBJ1-5	TRBD1	TGTGCCAGCAGCCAACAAGACAGGGAGAAAGATCAGCCCCAGCATTTT	CASSQQDREKDQPQHF
TRBV20-1	.	15	TRBJ1-1	TRBD1	TGCAGTGCTAGTCGCACAGGGGGCATGAACACTGAAGCTTTCTTT	CSASRTGGMNTEAFF
TRBV7-8	.	13	TRBJ1-4	TRBD1	TGTGCCAGCAGCGCAAGACAGGGTTCAGAACTGTTTTTT	CASSARQGSELFF
TRBV9	.	14	TRBJ2-1	TRBD2	TGTGCCAGCAGCGTAGATGGGACTAGCAATGAGCAGTTCTTC	CASSVDGTSNEQFF
TRBV11-3	.	18	TRBJ2-6	TRBD1	TGTGCCAGCAGCTCTGGACAGGGGGTCAATTCTGGGGCCAACGTCCTGACTTTC	CASSSGQGVNSGANVLTF
TRBV19	.	15	TRBJ1-2	.	TGTGCCAGTAGTATAGGGCGGGGGGCTAACTATGGCTACACCTTC	CASSIGRGANYGYTF
TRBV4-1	.	14	TRBJ1-2	.	TGCGCCAGCAGCCAAGAAGGGAGGGGCCATGGCTACACCTTC	CASSQEGRGHGYTF
TRBV3-1/TRBV3-2	.	13	TRBJ1-1	.	TGTGCCAGCAGCCAAGACCGGAGCACTGAAGCTTTCTTT	CASSQDRSTEAFF
TRBV19	.	15	TRBJ2-3	.	TGTGCCAGTAGCCCGATTAGCGGTGGGCCAGATACGCAGTATTTT	CASSPISGGPDTQYF
TRBV27	.	15	TRBJ2-2	.	TGTGCCAGCAGTTTAAATGGGAGGAACCCCGGGGAGCTGTTTTTT	CASSLNGRNPGELFF
TRBV4-3	.	16	TRBJ1-2	.	TGCGCCAGCAGCCAAGAGTGGCCTGGGGGGGCGAGGGGCTACACCTTC	CASSQEWPGGARGYTF
TRBV3-1/TRBV3-2	few	14	TRBJ1-5	.	TGTGCCAGCAGCCAAGACTGGGGAGGACAGCCCCAGCATTTT	CASSQDWGGQPQHF
TRBV7-2	.	14	TRBJ1-1	TRBD1	TGTGCCAGCAGACGGGACAGGGCGAACACTGAAGCTTTCTTT	CASRRDRANTEAFF
TRBV6-2/TRBV6-3	.	18	TRBJ2-5	TRBD2	TGTGCCAGCAGTTACTCGAAGGGGCAGCGGGGGGTTCAAGAGACCCAGTACTTC	CASSYSKGQRGVQETQYF
TRBV6-5	.	14	TRBJ2-7	TRBD1	TGTGCCAGCAGACAGGGACAGGGCTACTACGAGCAGTACTTC	CASRQGQGYYEQYF
TRBV21-1	.	14	TRBJ2-2	.	TGTGCCAGCAGCAAAGAACAGGGATCCGGGGAGCTGTTTTTT	CASSKEQGSGELFF
TRBV7-9	few	14	TRBJ1-4	.	TGTGCCAGCAGCTTACCCCGGGGGGGGGAAAAACTGTTTTTT	CASSLPRGGEKLFF
TRBV5-1	.	14	TRBJ1-1	.	TGCGCCAGCAGCTTGGCTCAGGCGAACACTGAAGCTTTCTTT	CASSLAQANTEAFF